The entry below describes one TCR beta chain. This record comes from a study of shared clonotypes between healthy human individuals. Execution of the assay was at deep level. Sequencing used immunoSEQ multiplex PCR; TCRdb keeps in-frame clones, though not all of them. The table lists some 980,000 clones, over 75% of them singletons. Germline-derived CDR1 and CDR2 are SGHRS and YFSETQ. The CDR3 length is 15 residues. Trimming removed 4 bases at V and 8 bases at J, with 18 bases between. Caucasian adults residing in Nashville, Tennessee made up all the donors. Source material: memory CD4+ T cells sorted from blood. Subset described: CD45RA-negative fraction. The rearrangement links TRBV5-1 to TRBJ1-4, with D perhaps TRBD1 (5 bases). The TCR sequence derives from a man between 18 and 29 years old in good health. The CDR3: CASSPGGGPQEKLFF. CDR3 bases: TGCGCCAGCAGCCCGGGGGGTGGACCCCAGGAAAAACTGTTTTTT. Looking up the rest from reference TRBV5-1 and TRBJ1-4 gives the full variable domain: KAGVTQTPRYLIKTRGQQVTLSCSPISGHRSVSWYQQTPGQGLQFLFEYFSETQRNKGNFPGRFSGRQFSNSRSEMNVSTLELGDSALYLCASSPGGGPQEKLFFGSGTQLSVL.